Shown below are 26 T cell receptor beta chains from a single sample sequenced in a study of T cells in Graves' hyperthyroidism and ophthalmopathy. Amplified TCR beta CDR3 regions derived from RNA transcripts. During a first-round RT-PCR of the TCR CDR3, the HTBI primer set was used. TCRdb re-analysed the multiplex PCR reads in MiXCR, keeping a single row per CDR3 protein. The data contain fewer than 550,000 distinct CDR3 sequences, roughly 24% of them singletons. The sample taken for sequencing was blood. All receptors derive from a woman aged 30 to 39 with Graves' ophthalmopathy.

The CDR3 nucleotides read TGTGCCCGTCCTCCAGGGGCCGGGGAGCTGTTTTTT. This sequence encodes CARPPGAGELFF. The chain employs TRBV7-6 and TRBJ2-2; a possible D gene is TRBD1 (6 bases). CDR3 length: 12 residues. Germline assignment: CDR1 SGHVS and CDR2 FNYEAQ. The V end was cut by 11 bases, the J end by 6 bases, with 13 bases between.

The chain couples TRBV12-3 or TRBV12-4 to TRBJ1-1; 10 bases map to TRBD1. Trimming removed 1 base from V and 6 bases from J; junction bases left unmatched: 5. The CDR3 loop spans 15 amino acids. This CDR3 is CASSLGGDRGAEAFF. CDR3 sequence (DNA): TGTGCCAGCAGTTTAGGCGGGGACAGGGGCGCTGAAGCTTTCTTT.

V is TRBV7-8 and J is TRBJ2-5; D is unclear. The germline CDR1 and CDR2 sequences are SGHVS and FQNEAQ. The CDR3 extends over 12 amino acids. The V and J ends lost 9 bases and 5 bases respectively, with 13 bases between them. The CDR3 region is CASDWGLETQYF. CDR3 DNA sequence: TGTGCCAGTGATTGGGGTCTGGAGACCCAGTACTTC.

This clonotype was detected ten times or more. The V and J genes are TRBV7-9 and TRBJ2-5; possibly TRBD1 for D (6 bases). The CDR3 is 16 amino acids. CDR1 is SEHNR, CDR2 FQNEAQ, per germline (reference sequence). Trimming left V 2 bases short and J 1 base short, with 14 bases between. CDR3 coding DNA: TGTGCCAGCAGCTTATTAGGGGGTCTCCTCCAAGAGACCCAGTACTTC. Translated: CASSLLGGLLQETQYF.

This clonotype was seen at least ten times. The J gene is TRBJ1-1, the V gene TRBV28; no clear D gene. Germline loops: CDR1 MDHEN, CDR2 SYDVKM. CDR3 size: 11 residues. The germline V and J ends were trimmed by 8 bases and 8 bases, with 12 bases remaining between them. The CDR3 DNA reads TGTGCCAGCGGCGCGGTGACGGAAGCTTTCTTT. Translating gives CASGAVTEAFF.

The chain employs TRBV6-1 and TRBJ1-5; D might be TRBD1 (6 bases). V lost 4 bases, J lost 9 bases, and 13 bases lay in between. The CDR3 has 13 amino acids. The germline CDR1 and CDR2 sequences are MNHNS and SASEGT. The DNA for the CDR3 is TGTGCCAGCAGTGTACAGGGTTTACGGCCCCAGCATTTT. Its protein product is CASSVQGLRPQHF.

In its sample, this clonotype was seen many times. J is TRBJ1-2 and V is TRBV6-5, with D hard to call. Trimming took off 2 bases at V and 1 base at J, with 11 bases between the two ends. The CDR3 loop spans 15 amino acids. Germline loops: CDR1 MNHEY, CDR2 SVGAGI. In DNA, the CDR3 is TGTGCCAGCAGTTACGGAGGTTCCTTTAACTATGGCTACACCTTC. Translated: CASSYGGSFNYGYTF.

About this clonotype itself: At one end, the junction sequence differs from germline, possibly due to a read error. This chain links TRBV12-3 or TRBV12-4 with TRBJ1-2; D possibly corresponds to TRBD1 (5 bases). This CDR3 comprises 15 residues. CDR3 amino acids: CASSLAGTSSYGYTF. DNA of the CDR3: TGTGCCAGCAGCTTAGCAGGGACGTCGTCCTATGGCTACACCTTC.

This clonotype has ten or more counts. The chain joins TRBV30 to TRBJ2-5; D tentatively reads TRBD1 or TRBD2 (6 bases each). Germline CDR1 and CDR2: GTSNPN and SVGIG (reference sequence). V lost 4 bases and J lost 4, with 19 bases in between. This CDR3 has 15 amino acids. Here the CDR3 DNA reads TGTGCCTGGATGGGGGGCAGGGCTCTTCGAGAGACCCAGTACTTC. Residues: CAWMGGRALRETQYF.

This clonotype was found many times. CDR3: CATSRQGGTGELFF. In DNA form, the CDR3 reads TGTGCCACCTCCCGACAGGGCGGGACCGGGGAGCTGTTTTTT. The chain carries TRBV19 and TRBJ2-2; 7 nucleotides align to TRBD1. The CDR3 has 14 residues. J was trimmed by 5 bases and V by 10 bases; bases with no gene match: 10. Germline-derived CDR1 and CDR2 are LNHDA and SQIVND (reference sequence).

This clonotype was recorded many times. This chain joins TRBV27 and TRBJ1-1; perhaps TRBD1 as D (6 bases). The germline CDR1 and CDR2 sequences are MNHEY and SMNVEV (reference sequence). The CDR3 runs 17 residues. Trimming shortened V by 2 bases and J by 4 bases, and 20 bases separated the two germline ends. CDR3 nucleotide sequence: TGTGCCAGCAGTTTAGTCGTGGGGCGGGGGGCGGTCACTGAAGCTTTCTTT. The encoded protein is CASSLVVGRGAVTEAFF.

This clonotype has ten or more counts. This chain uses TRBV6-2 or TRBV6-3 with TRBJ2-7; D is undetermined. V was pared by 2 bases and J by 9 bases, with 8 bases between. Germline V gene lookup returns CDR1 MNHEY and CDR2 SVGEGT. The CDR3 consists of 11 residues. CDR3 DNA: TGTGCCAGCAGTTACCAGCGATTGCAGTACTTC. Its protein is CASSYQRLQYF.

This clonotype was seen repeatedly, ten times or more. The CDR3 region is CASSSTASGANVLTF. The CDR3 nucleotides read TGTGCCAGCAGCTCGACAGCTTCTGGGGCCAACGTCCTGACTTTC. The rearrangement uses TRBV13 and TRBJ2-6; possible D gene TRBD1, 5 bases. V shed 4 bases and J shed 1 base, with 8 bases lying between them. Germline CDR1 PRHDT, CDR2 FYEKMQ (reference sequence). The CDR3 length is 15 residues.

Ten or more counts support this clonotype. This rearrangement joins TRBV29-1 to TRBJ2-5; D unresolved. Per germline, CDR1 SQVTM and CDR2 ANQGSEA. Trimming shortened V by 8 bases and J by 0 bases, and 13 bases separated the two germline ends. The CDR3 runs 13 residues. CDR3 bases: TGCAGCACCAATAGACCGAACCAAGAGACCCAGTACTTC. Its translation is CSTNRPNQETQYF.

The genes are TRBV11-2 and TRBJ1-2, with 8 bases lining up with TRBD1. The CDR3 spans 14 residues. Germline V gene sequence: CDR1 SGHAT, CDR2 FQNNGV. Trimming took 6 bases from V and 5 from J; bases not matched to a gene: 8. CDR3 coding DNA: TGTGCCAGCAGGTCGAACAGGGGGTCATATGGCTACACCTTC. This encodes CASRSNRGSYGYTF.

This clonotype was observed a few times. This sequence joins TRBV15 and TRBJ1-2; TRBD1 might be the D (5 bases). V was clipped by 0 bases and J by 8 bases, with 22 bases between them. Germline CDR1 reads LNHNV; CDR2 reads YYDKDF (reference sequence). This CDR3 spans 17 amino acids. The CDR3 reads CATSRDLRPTVPWGYTF. In DNA, the CDR3 is TGTGCCACCAGCAGAGATCTCCGGCCGACAGTTCCGTGGGGCTACACCTTC.

This clonotype was counted ten times or more. The chain joins TRBV6-1 to TRBJ2-7; D is perhaps TRBD1 (6 bases). This CDR3 spans 13 amino acids. Between the trimmed V and J ends, which lost 6 bases and 1 base, there was a span of 10 bases. CDR1 is MNHNS, CDR2 SASEGT, per germline. The CDR3 region is CASRGTPSYEQYF. In DNA, the CDR3 is TGTGCCAGCAGGGGGACACCTTCCTACGAGCAGTACTTC.

At least ten counts were recorded for this clonotype. The chain joins TRBV6-5 to TRBJ2-7; 7 bases are shared with TRBD1. The CDR3 runs 17 residues. J gave up 2 bases and V 0 bases, and 10 bases lay outside the gene matches. Germline lookup yields CDR1 MNHEY and CDR2 SVGAGI. The DNA of the CDR3 is TGTGCCAGCAGTTACTCTTACTGGGACAGATCCACCTACGAGCAGTACTTC. Translating gives CASSYSYWDRSTYEQYF.

This clonotype was observed many times. This chain joins TRBV7-2 and TRBJ2-7; D perhaps matches TRBD2 (6 bases). The CDR3 is made up of 16 amino acids. Trimming removed 3 bases at V and 6 bases at J, with 21 bases between. Per the germline V gene, CDR1 is SGHTA and CDR2 is FQGNSA. This CDR3 is CASSFSPGTVDSEQYF. In DNA, the CDR3 is TGTGCCAGCAGCTTTAGCCCCGGGACTGTCGATTCCGAGCAGTACTTC.

This clonotype was detected many times. The gene calls are TRBV30 and TRBJ1-1; no clear D gene. Germline V gene data show CDR1 as GTSNPN and CDR2 as SVGIG (reference sequence). The CDR3 runs 13 residues. The ends were cut back, 4 bases at V and 5 bases at J, with 14 bases in the middle. CDR3 nucleotide sequence: TGTGCCTGGATACGAGGGTATGGAACTGAAGCTTTCTTT. It yields the protein CAWIRGYGTEAFF.

This clonotype occurred a few times. This rearrangement joins TRBV30 to TRBJ2-5; 7 bases fit TRBD1. The V segment lost 3 bases and the J segment 5 bases; nucleotides outside the gene matches: 6. Looked up from germline, CDR1 is GTSNPN and CDR2 is SVGIG (reference sequence). The CDR3 covers 13 residues. CDR3 amino acids: CAWRPTGIETQYF. Written as DNA, the CDR3 is TGTGCCTGGAGGCCGACAGGGATCGAGACCCAGTACTTC. Supplemented by reference TRBV30 and TRBJ2-5, the full variable domain reads SQTIHQWPATLVQPVGSPLSLECTVEGTSNPNLYWYRQAAGRGLQLLFYSVGIGQISSEVPQNLSASRPQDRQFILSSKKLLLSDSGFYLCAWRPTGIETQYFGPGTRLLVL.

This clonotype was seen ten or more times. V gene TRBV6-1 combines with J gene TRBJ2-2, with D hard to call. CDR1 and CDR2 (germline): MNHNS, SASEGT. The CDR3 extends over 14 amino acids. The germline V and J ends were trimmed by 4 bases and 4 bases, with 10 bases remaining between them. The CDR3 bases are TGTGCCAGCAGTGGTAGGATTGGCACCGGGGAGCTGTTTTTT. It yields the protein CASSGRIGTGELFF.

This sequence joins TRBV6-5 and TRBJ1-1; D is undetermined. V was clipped by 6 bases and J by 4 bases, with 18 bases between them. Germline values: CDR1 MNHEY, CDR2 SVGAGI. The CDR3 loop spans 15 amino acids. As DNA, the CDR3 is TGTGCCAGCAGCTCCTCGGCCGCGACCAGCACTGAAGCTTTCTTT. Translating it yields CASSSSAATSTEAFF.

A remark on this clonotype: A read error is possible here, since a much larger clone lies one base away. CDR3 DNA: TGCAGCATAATTGACGGGGGGAACGCTGAAGCTGTCTTT. The encoded protein is CSIIDGGNAEAVF. This sequence joins TRBV29-1 and TRBJ1-1; tentative D call: TRBD1 (5 bases). The CDR3 sequence is 13 residues long. Per the germline V gene, CDR1 is SQVTM and CDR2 is ANQGSEA.

The genes are TRBV20-1 and TRBJ2-2; perhaps TRBD2 as D (6 bases). Between the trimmed V and J ends, which lost 4 bases and 2 bases, there was a span of 11 bases. The CDR3 length is 14 residues. CDR1 is DFQATT, CDR2 SNEGSKA, per germline (reference sequence). The CDR3 DNA sequence: TGCAGTGCTATCGGGACTTCTAACACCGGGGAGCTGTTTTTT. Protein product: CSAIGTSNTGELFF.

This rearrangement joins TRBV7-2 to TRBJ2-5; D is perhaps TRBD1 (6 bases). The CDR3 length is 14 residues. Trimming took off 4 bases at V and 3 bases at J, with 12 bases between the two ends. Germline CDR1 and CDR2: SGHTA and FQGNSA. CDR3 bases: TGTGCCAGCAGCTCCCGTCGGGACAAAGAGACCCAGTACTTC. Translating it yields CASSSRRDKETQYF.